This T cell receptor (beta chain) was profiled in a study of beta chain features in type 1 diabetes. The isolated RNA, all of it, was reverse transcribed, so expressed TCRB transcripts were what got sequenced. Some 3.4 million reads were obtained on average from naive, central memory and regulatory T cell samples. Here immunoSEQ multiplex PCR was the method, and the copy in TCRdb shows in-frame clones only, minus some. The data hold a few hundred thousand clones, with 12% to 15% observed a single time. The V and J ends lost 3 bases and 8 bases respectively, with 7 bases between them. CDR3 length: 11 residues. Germline V gene sequence: CDR1 SGHTA, CDR2 FQGNSA.

The J gene is TRBJ1-1, the V gene TRBV7-2, with D unclear. This TCR derives from a man aged 25 to 45 in good health. The source material was central memory CD4+ T cells from blood. This CDR3 reads CASSLVIEAFF. The CDR3, as DNA: TGTGCCAGCAGCTTGGTGATAGAAGCTTTCTTT.